This T cell receptor beta chain is drawn from a study of blood T cells in healthy people across ages. Germline CDR1 reads SGHTA; CDR2 reads FQGNSA. CDR3 length: 13 amino acids. With a J-beta primer mix and a sample-barcoded 5' primer, a second PCR ran about 7 to 12 cycles. TCRdb reprocessed the 5' RACE reads via MiXCR and lists one record per CDR3 protein. Of hundreds of thousands of distinct CDR3 sequences in the sample, around two fifths were seen once. The TCR was taken from a man in his sixties in good health. Sequenced sample: blood. This sequence joins TRBV7-2 and TRBJ2-5; maybe TRBD1 (5 bases). The DNA end is a closer match to TRBJ2-7, so the J assignment may be wrong. CDR3 nucleotides: TGTGCCAGCAGCCTGGACACTTTCTACGAGCAGTACTTC. Translated, it gives CASSLDTFYEQYF.